This T cell receptor (beta chain) stems from a study of human T cells and chemical hapten exposure. This clonotype has a handful of counts. V was pared by 3 bases and J by 0 bases, with 18 bases between. Germline CDR1 and CDR2: LGHNA and YNFKEQ. The CDR3 covers 18 residues. Within the library, unique molecular identifiers were attached to each individual cDNA molecule. MiXCR was run by TCRdb on the RACE reads, yielding one entry per CDR3 protein. The data show some 71,000 distinct CDR3 sequences, around 10% seen once. Indicated time point: patch test 3, about 24 weeks after DPC sensitization. This sample's treatment: therapeutic diphenylcyclopropenone sensitization with weekly scalp DPC.

The origin of this receptor is a woman between 45 and 60 years old with alopecia areata. Some clones in this sample may be carry-over from other donors' samples. The specimen was whole blood, collected in connection with sensitization to the hapten diphenylcyclopropenone (DPC). The chain uses TRBV4-2 and TRBJ1-5; TRBD1 is a possible D gene (5 bases). CDR3 region: CASSHPPGLAGSNQPQHF. As DNA, the CDR3 is TGTGCCAGCAGCCATCCTCCAGGGTTGGCGGGTAGCAATCAGCCCCAGCATTTT.